These T cell receptor beta chains were read from a single sample in a study of blood T cell repertoires in COVID-19. The table came from immunoSEQ multiplex PCR; TCRdb's copy has only in-frame clones and leaves some out. The sample has around 340,000 clones; more than 70% are singletons. Material: PBMCs or T cells enriched from blood (not recorded which). The receptors originated from a woman in her thirties who had been exposed to COVID-19. Each CDR3 is given with its conserved first and last residue.

j_call,v_call,cdr3_aa
TRBJ2-2,TRBV15,CATSRDQGYTGELFF
TRBJ2-6,TRBV11-2,CASSGQGAGANVLTF
TRBJ2-1,TRBV15,CATSRDLGSLAESYNEQFF
TRBJ2-3,TRBV28,CASLRPPGQGYGQDTQYF
TRBJ1-2,TRBV14,CASSRADRGRGVGYTF
TRBJ1-1,TRBV7-9,CASSLRGRTDTEAFF
TRBJ1-3,TRBV14,CASSQGASSGNTIYF
TRBJ1-2,TRBV27,CVSSKGPGDGYTF
TRBJ1-5,TRBV11-2,CASSLGTGTQPQHF
TRBJ2-3,TRBV7-9,CASSLRGIVGTDTQYF
TRBJ1-2,TRBV11-2,CASSLKTIYGYTF
TRBJ2-5,TRBV6-5,CASSYSDGGQETQYF
TRBJ1-1,TRBV29-1,CSVAHTGWAFF
TRBJ2-7,TRBV7-9,CASSLSYEQYF
TRBJ1-1,TRBV10-3,CAIRRQGAPPEAFF
TRBJ2-1,TRBV7-9,CASSFQRGGGPGNEQFF
TRBJ2-7,TRBV4-1,CASSQDWNSLTYEQYF
TRBJ1-5,TRBV11-2,CASSFGPSQPQHF
TRBJ2-3,TRBV6-1,CASSERDRGLVDTQYF
TRBJ1-1,TRBV7-2,CASTRQGAAEAFF
TRBJ2-7,TRBV18,CASSRKADRTYEQYF
TRBJ1-3,TRBV28,CASAISGNTIYF